Listed below are T cell receptor beta chains from one sample, sequenced in a study of T cell changes during pregnancy in multiple sclerosis. Clones were sequenced by immunoSEQ multiplex PCR, and TCRdb holds only the in-frame ones, with some missing. The top ten clones hold around 0.7% of a sample with some 85,000 clones, around 93% of them seen once. Source: peripheral blood, taken in the second trimester of pregnancy. The receptor source for this set is a female donor in good health, enrolled as a control in a pregnancy study. The CDR3 runs from the conserved cysteine through the conserved F or W. The order of the fields is J gene, D gene, clone size, V gene, CDR3 protein, CDR3 DNA. The D gene is left open where the match is weak. Not every row has a clone size; where given, it reads once, few, many or a size class.

TRBJ1-1	.	.	TRBV6-1	CASRYPTEAFF	TGTGCCAGCAGGTATCCCACTGAAGCTTTCTTT
TRBJ2-5	.	once	TRBV7-8	CASSFWSGEEETQYF	TGTGCCAGCAGCTTCTGGTCGGGGGAGGAAGAGACCCAGTACTTC
TRBJ1-2	.	.	TRBV4-1	CASSQEEGGFYGYTF	TGCGCCAGCAGCCAAGAAGAAGGAGGATTCTATGGCTACACCTTC
TRBJ2-7	TRBD1	.	TRBV30	CAWRWTGLHEQYF	TGTGCCTGGAGGTGGACAGGTTTACACGAGCAGTACTTC
TRBJ1-5	.	.	TRBV7-9	CASSLEGVGNQPQHF	TGTGCCAGCAGCTTAGAGGGGGTAGGGAATCAGCCCCAGCATTTT
TRBJ1-1	.	.	TRBV18	CASSPFLADVGLDTEAFF	TGTGCCAGCTCACCATTCCTAGCGGATGTGGGGTTGGACACTGAAGCTTTCTTT
TRBJ1-2	.	.	TRBV21-1	CASSNRKASTGANGYTF	TGTGCCAGCAGCAACCGAAAAGCCTCAACAGGGGCTAATGGCTACACCTTC
TRBJ1-1	.	.	TRBV19	CASTRGGRNTEAFF	TGTGCCAGTACTAGGGGGGGAAGAAACACTGAAGCTTTCTTT
TRBJ2-3	.	.	TRBV9	CASSPSRGARTDTQYF	TGTGCCAGCAGCCCGAGCAGGGGGGCGCGCACAGATACGCAGTATTTT
TRBJ2-7	.	.	TRBV7-2	CASSLAQGIYYEQYF	TGTGCCAGCAGCTTAGCCCAGGGGATTTACTACGAGCAGTACTTC
TRBJ2-3	TRBD2	.	TRBV25-1	CASSEYAGGMDTQYF	TGTGCCAGCAGTGAATATGCGGGGGGTATGGATACGCAGTATTTT
TRBJ2-1	.	.	TRBV5-1	CASSPGRTRDYNEQFF	TGCGCCAGCAGTCCCGGACGAACTAGAGACTACAATGAGCAGTTCTTC
TRBJ1-1	.	.	TRBV5-4	CASSLSGRGTEAFF	TGTGCCAGCAGCTTATCGGGGAGGGGAACTGAAGCTTTCTTT
TRBJ2-5	TRBD1	.	TRBV5-1	CASSMGPDREETQYF	TGCGCCAGCAGCATGGGGCCCGACAGGGAAGAGACCCAGTACTTC
TRBJ2-3	TRBD2	.	TRBV10-3	CATSRGRERTDTQYF	TGTGCCACCTCCCGCGGGAGGGAGCGCACAGATACGCAGTATTTT
TRBJ2-3	TRBD2	.	TRBV9	CASSGAGLAGGADTQYF	TGTGCCAGCAGCGGCGCGGGACTAGCGGGGGGCGCAGATACGCAGTATTTT
TRBJ1-5	TRBD1	.	TRBV11-3	CASSRGTGGVGNQPQHF	TGTGCCAGCAGCCGAGGGACAGGGGGCGTAGGTAATCAGCCCCAGCATTTT
TRBJ2-7	TRBD1	.	TRBV4-1	CASSQDRTGLSYEQYF	TGCGCCAGCAGCCAAGATCGGACAGGCCTCTCCTACGAGCAGTACTTC
TRBJ2-3	.	.	TRBV5-1	CASSLTGPPDTQYF	TGCGCCAGCAGCTTGACGGGTCCGCCAGATACGCAGTATTTT
TRBJ2-5	TRBD2	.	TRBV9	CASSVGMAGGQETQYF	TGTGCCAGCAGCGTAGGAATGGCGGGGGGCCAAGAGACCCAGTACTTC
TRBJ2-3	TRBD2	.	TRBV6-4	CASSDSASGGDTQYF	TGTGCCAGCAGTGACTCGGCTAGCGGGGGGGATACGCAGTATTTT
TRBJ2-1	TRBD2	once	TRBV7-2	CASSLTSGAYNEQFF	TGTGCCAGCAGCTTGACTAGCGGGGCGTACAATGAGCAGTTCTTC
TRBJ1-2	.	.	TRBV6-5	CASSRTASNYGYTF	TGTGCCAGCAGTCGGACAGCCAGTAACTATGGCTACACCTTC
TRBJ1-1	.	few	TRBV4-2	CASSQDQPEVNTEAFF	TGTGCCAGCAGCCAAGATCAACCGGAGGTGAACACTGAAGCTTTCTTT
TRBJ1-6	TRBD1	.	TRBV6-1	CASSRDRDSPLHF	TGTGCCAGCAGTAGGGACAGGGATTCACCCCTCCACTTT
TRBJ2-1	.	.	TRBV18	CASSPQVSSYNEQFF	TGTGCCAGCTCACCTCAGGTGAGCTCCTACAATGAGCAGTTCTTC
TRBJ2-5	TRBD2	.	TRBV7-2	CASSRRTSGGAETQYF	TGTGCCAGCAGCCGCCGGACTAGCGGGGGGGCGGAGACCCAGTACTTC
TRBJ2-7	.	once	TRBV6-5	CASRSGVGEYEQYF	TGTGCCAGCAGAAGTGGGGTCGGGGAATACGAGCAGTACTTC
TRBJ2-2	.	once	TRBV7-2	CASSPDYLTGELFF	TGTGCCAGCAGCCCGGACTACCTCACCGGGGAGCTGTTTTTT
TRBJ1-1	TRBD1	.	TRBV19	CASKITGTGGNTEAFF	TGTGCCAGTAAAATCACCGGGACAGGGGGGAACACTGAAGCTTTCTTT
TRBJ2-7	TRBD1	.	TRBV9	CASTPLGTASYEQYF	TGTGCCAGCACCCCTTTGGGGACAGCCTCCTACGAGCAGTACTTC
TRBJ2-3	.	.	TRBV18	CASSPDYYTDTQYF	TGTGCCAGCTCACCGGACTATTACACAGATACGCAGTATTTT
TRBJ2-3	.	.	TRBV6-4	CASSARASDTQYF	TGTGCCAGCAGTGCCAGGGCCTCGGATACGCAGTATTTT
TRBJ2-3	TRBD2	.	TRBV7-9	CASSPPSGGVSDTQYF	TGTGCCAGCAGCCCCCCCAGCGGGGGGGTTTCAGATACGCAGTATTTT
TRBJ1-5	.	.	TRBV30	CAWSGSEDQPQHF	TGTGCCTGGAGTGGGTCAGAAGATCAGCCCCAGCATTTT
TRBJ2-7	.	.	TRBV10-2	CASRFGTNYEQYF	TGCGCCAGCAGATTTGGGACAAACTACGAGCAGTACTTC